This is a list of T cell receptor beta chains from one sample in a study of blood T cell repertoires in COVID-19. Data came from immunoSEQ multiplex PCR; TCRdb stores just in-frame clones and leaves some out. The repertoire holds 250,000 or so clones, with around 85% as singletons. The specimen sequenced was peripheral blood. The receptor source for this set is a woman aged 60-75 years with active or convalescent COVID-19. CDR3s include the opening cysteine and the closing phenylalanine or tryptophan. The order of the fields is CDR3 length, clone size, D gene, V gene, J gene, CDR3 protein, CDR3 DNA. A D gene is named only where the DNA matches it firmly. Clone size appears in some rows only: once, few, many, or a class for an expanded clone.

>15|NA|TRBD2|TRBV5-4|TRBJ2-5
CASSVGLAGEETQYF
TGTGCCAGCAGCGTGGGACTAGCGGGGGAAGAGACCCAGTACTTC
>12|NA|NA|TRBV18|TRBJ2-1
CASSPQRDEQFF
TGTGCCAGCTCACCACAGAGGGATGAGCAGTTCTTC
>18|NA|TRBD2|TRBV7-8|TRBJ2-7
CASSLKRTSGSRLHEQYF
TGTGCCAGCAGCTTAAAACGGACTAGCGGGAGTCGTCTCCACGAGCAGTACTTC
>13|NA|TRBD1|TRBV5-6|TRBJ2-1
CASSSPTGNEQFF
TGTGCCAGCAGCTCCCCGACAGGGAATGAGCAGTTCTTC
>11|NA|NA|TRBV12-5|TRBJ2-7
CASGSQGEQYF
TGTGCTAGTGGTAGCCAGGGAGAGCAGTACTTC
>13|NA|TRBD1|TRBV29-1|TRBJ2-1
CSAQGANYNEQFF
TGCAGCGCTCAGGGGGCAAACTACAATGAGCAGTTCTTC
>15|NA|NA|TRBV25-1|TRBJ2-2
CASSKIRGGTGELFF
TGTGCCAGCAGCAAGATACGGGGAGGCACCGGGGAGCTGTTTTTT
>14|once|NA|TRBV7-2|TRBJ2-3
CASSLDARADTQYF
TGTGCCAGCAGCTTGGACGCCAGGGCGGATACGCAGTATTTT
>14|NA|TRBD1|TRBV11-2|TRBJ1-6
CASSLDRGNSPLHF
TGTGCCAGCAGCTTGGACAGGGGGAATTCACCCCTCCACTTT
>14|few|NA|TRBV6-5|TRBJ1-6
CASRIGDMNSPLHF
TGTGCCAGCAGAATCGGGGACATGAATTCACCCCTCCACTTT
>15|NA|TRBD1|TRBV5-1|TRBJ2-5
CASSQRGQGGETQYF
TGCGCCAGCAGCCAGAGAGGACAGGGAGGAGAGACCCAGTACTTC
>16|NA|TRBD1|TRBV30|TRBJ2-7
CAWSPIQDRTSYEQYF
TGTGCCTGGAGTCCTATCCAGGACAGGACCTCCTACGAGCAGTACTTC
>16|NA|TRBD1|TRBV6-5|TRBJ2-2
CASSYLFRGRTGELFF
TGTGCCAGCAGTTACCTCTTCAGGGGGCGAACCGGGGAGCTGTTTTTT
>16|NA|TRBD2|TRBV5-1|TRBJ2-5
CASSFFLAGGQETQYF
TGCGCCAGCAGCTTTTTTCTAGCGGGGGGGCAAGAGACCCAGTACTTC
>15|NA|TRBD1|TRBV28|TRBJ1-5
CASSRGTGSLWPQHF
TGTGCCAGCAGTCGGGGGACAGGGTCACTATGGCCCCAGCATTTT
>15|NA|TRBD1|TRBV5-1|TRBJ2-1
CASSRQGIDYDEQFF
TGCGCCAGCAGCCGACAGGGAATAGATTACGATGAGCAGTTCTTC
>13|NA|NA|TRBV7-2|TRBJ2-2
CASSAQDTGELFF
TGTGCCAGCAGCGCACAGGACACCGGGGAGCTGTTTTTT
>12|once|TRBD1|TRBV3-1/TRBV3-2|TRBJ2-1
CASSQDGTGPFF
TGTGCCAGCAGCCAAGACGGGACAGGGCCGTTCTTC
>16|NA|TRBD2|TRBV15|TRBJ2-1
CATTGFVAGGPVEQFF
TGTGCCACCACAGGGTTCGTAGCGGGAGGGCCTGTGGAGCAGTTCTTC
>15|NA|TRBD1|TRBV30|TRBJ1-2
CAWSVGQDRPYGYTF
TGTGCCTGGAGTGTGGGACAGGATCGCCCGTATGGCTACACCTTC
>12|NA|NA|TRBV7-9|TRBJ1-1
CASSFSQTEAFF
TGTGCCAGCAGCTTTAGCCAGACTGAAGCTTTCTTT
>17|NA|NA|TRBV10-3|TRBJ2-3
CAISDLSGASQPDTQYF
TGTGCCATCAGTGATTTGTCTGGGGCTAGTCAGCCAGATACGCAGTATTTT
>11|NA|NA|TRBV20-1|TRBJ2-7
CSARGGGEQYF
TGCAGTGCTAGGGGGGGAGGCGAGCAGTACTTC
>15|NA|NA|TRBV5-4|TRBJ1-1
CASSSGIEMGTEAFF
TGTGCCAGCAGCTCCGGGATTGAAATGGGGACTGAAGCTTTCTTT
>16|NA|TRBD1|TRBV5-4|TRBJ2-1
CASRAGQGESYNEQFF
TGTGCCAGCAGGGCTGGACAGGGGGAATCCTACAATGAGCAGTTCTTC
>14|NA|TRBD2|TRBV30|TRBJ2-2
CAWLAGVVTGELFF
TGTGCCTGGCTAGCGGGAGTAGTGACCGGGGAGCTGTTTTTT
>17|NA|TRBD2|TRBV4-2|TRBJ2-5
CASSQVGDGGAGRTQYF
TGTGCCAGCAGCCAAGTGGGAGACGGGGGGGCCGGGCGGACCCAGTACTTC
>15|NA|TRBD1|TRBV5-1|TRBJ2-2
CASSLGQGSTGELFF
TGCGCCAGCAGCTTGGGACAGGGTAGCACCGGGGAGCTGTTTTTT
>16|NA|TRBD2|TRBV5-1|TRBJ2-3
CASSLAVGGGIDTQYF
TGCGCCAGCAGCTTGGCTGTTGGCGGGGGTATAGATACGCAGTATTTT
>15|NA|TRBD1|TRBV5-1|TRBJ1-4
CASSTGQVGNEKLFF
TGCGCCAGCAGCACCGGACAGGTTGGCAATGAAAAACTGTTTTTT
>14|NA|NA|TRBV7-9|TRBJ2-3
CASSSHRRTDTQYF
TGTGCCAGCAGCTCGCACAGGAGAACAGATACGCAGTATTTT
>13|NA|NA|TRBV30|TRBJ2-1
CACQGENYNEQFF
TGTGCCTGTCAGGGTGAGAATTACAATGAGCAGTTCTTC
>15|NA|NA|TRBV4-1|TRBJ2-1
CASSYEAGSHNEQFF
TGCGCCAGCAGCTACGAGGCCGGGTCCCACAATGAGCAGTTCTTC
>15|NA|TRBD1|TRBV28|TRBJ1-2
CASSLGVQGAFGYTF
TGTGCCAGCAGTTTAGGGGTGCAGGGGGCGTTCGGCTACACCTTC
>12|NA|NA|TRBV11-2|TRBJ2-1
CASSRSTTEQFF
TGTGCCAGCAGTCGTAGCACGACTGAGCAGTTCTTC
>14|NA|NA|TRBV3-1/TRBV3-2|TRBJ1-6
CASPPSGYLSPLHF
TGTGCCAGCCCCCCCTCAGGGTATTTGTCACCCCTCCACTTT
>15|NA|NA|TRBV7-9|TRBJ2-7
CASSLNEGLGARQYF
TGTGCCAGCAGCTTAAATGAGGGATTGGGGGCTCGGCAGTACTTC
>15|once|NA|TRBV11-2|TRBJ1-2
CASSLAGPLHYGYTF
TGTGCCAGCAGCTTAGCTGGCCCACTACACTATGGCTACACCTTC
>14|NA|TRBD1|TRBV4-2|TRBJ1-2
CASSPGTGGDGYTF
TGTGCCAGCAGCCCTGGGACAGGGGGGGATGGCTACACCTTC
>15|once|NA|TRBV5-4|TRBJ1-6
CASRESSSYNSPLHF
TGTGCCAGCAGGGAGAGCAGCTCCTATAATTCACCCCTCCACTTT
>13|NA|TRBD1|TRBV12-3/TRBV12-4|TRBJ1-1
CASSKTGSTEAFF
TGTGCCAGCAGTAAGACAGGGAGCACTGAAGCTTTCTTT